What follows describes a single TCR beta chain. This entry comes from a study of T cell changes during pregnancy in multiple sclerosis. V was pared by 5 bases and J by 9 bases, with 12 bases of the junction left unmatched. This CDR3 is built from 16 residues. The germline V gene has CDR1 MNHEY and CDR2 SMNVEV (reference sequence). TCRdb keeps only in-frame clones here, not all; method: immunoSEQ multiplex PCR. Among almost 55,000 clones listed, roughly nine tenths were seen once. This sample comprised CD8+ T cells from peripheral blood mononuclear cells, obtained before pregnancy. The sequence was obtained from a female donor with multiple sclerosis, enrolled in a pregnancy study. The chain couples TRBV27 to TRBJ1-6, with 8 bases identical to TRBD1. Here the CDR3 reads CASSPPGQGWSSPLHF. DNA of the CDR3: TGTGCCAGCAGTCCCCCCGGACAGGGATGGAGTTCACCCCTCCACTTT.